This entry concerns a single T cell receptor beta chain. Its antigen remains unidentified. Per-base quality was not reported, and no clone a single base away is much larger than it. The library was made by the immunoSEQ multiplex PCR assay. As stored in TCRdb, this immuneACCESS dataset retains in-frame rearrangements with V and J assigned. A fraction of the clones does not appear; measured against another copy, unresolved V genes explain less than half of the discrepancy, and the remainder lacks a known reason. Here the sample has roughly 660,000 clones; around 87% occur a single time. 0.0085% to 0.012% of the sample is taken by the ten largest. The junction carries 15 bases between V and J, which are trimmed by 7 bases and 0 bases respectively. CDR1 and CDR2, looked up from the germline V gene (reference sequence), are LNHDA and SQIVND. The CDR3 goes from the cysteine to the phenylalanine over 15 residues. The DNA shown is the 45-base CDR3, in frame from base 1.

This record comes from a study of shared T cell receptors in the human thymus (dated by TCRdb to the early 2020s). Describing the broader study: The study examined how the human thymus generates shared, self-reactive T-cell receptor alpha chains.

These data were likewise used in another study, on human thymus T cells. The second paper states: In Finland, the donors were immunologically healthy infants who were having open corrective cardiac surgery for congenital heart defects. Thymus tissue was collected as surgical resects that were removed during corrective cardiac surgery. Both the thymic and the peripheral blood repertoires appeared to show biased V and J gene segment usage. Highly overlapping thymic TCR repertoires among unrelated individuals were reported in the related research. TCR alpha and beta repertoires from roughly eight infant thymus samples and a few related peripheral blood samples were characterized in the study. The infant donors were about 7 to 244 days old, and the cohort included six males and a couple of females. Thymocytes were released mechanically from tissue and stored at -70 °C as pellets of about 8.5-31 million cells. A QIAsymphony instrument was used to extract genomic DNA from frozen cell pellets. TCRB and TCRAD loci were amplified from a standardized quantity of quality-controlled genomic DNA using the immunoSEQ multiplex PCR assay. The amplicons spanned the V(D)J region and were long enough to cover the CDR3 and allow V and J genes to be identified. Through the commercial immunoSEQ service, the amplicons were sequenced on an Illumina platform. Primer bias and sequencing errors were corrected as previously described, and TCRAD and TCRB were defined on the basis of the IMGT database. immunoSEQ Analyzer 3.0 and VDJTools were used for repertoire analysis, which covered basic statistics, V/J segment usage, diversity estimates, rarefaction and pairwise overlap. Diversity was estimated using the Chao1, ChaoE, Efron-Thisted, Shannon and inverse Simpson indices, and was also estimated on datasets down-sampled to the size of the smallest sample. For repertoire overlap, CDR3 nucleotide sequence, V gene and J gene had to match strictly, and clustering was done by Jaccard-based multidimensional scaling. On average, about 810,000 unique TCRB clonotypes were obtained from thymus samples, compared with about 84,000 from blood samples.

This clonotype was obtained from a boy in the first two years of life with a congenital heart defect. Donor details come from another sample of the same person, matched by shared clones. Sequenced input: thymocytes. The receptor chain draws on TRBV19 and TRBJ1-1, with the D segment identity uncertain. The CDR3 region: CASMGEILMNTEAFF. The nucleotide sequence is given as TGTGCCAGTATGGGCGAAATACTCATGAACACTGAAGCTTTCTTT.